Below are 26 T cell receptor beta chains sequenced from a single sample in a study of cytomegalovirus exposure and HLA in healthy donors. PCR employed 60 Vbeta and 13 Jbeta primers. This table comes from immunoSEQ multiplex PCR, and its TCRdb copy is limited to in-frame clones, with some not included. Counted here are hundreds of thousands of clones, about 89% occurring once; the ten biggest clones make up about 1%. The sample consisted of PBMCs. These receptors were taken from a woman between 18 and 29 years old in good health and CMV-seronegative.

The J gene is TRBJ1-1, the V gene TRBV5-1; TRBD1 is a possible D gene (5 bases). Trimming took 0 bases from V and 0 from J, leaving 6 bases between them. CDR3 length equals 14 residues. Germline CDR1 SGHRS, CDR2 YFSETQ. The CDR3 sequence: CASSLETVNTEAFF. In DNA, the CDR3 is TGCGCCAGCAGCTTGGAGACAGTGAACACTGAAGCTTTCTTT.

The V gene is TRBV30, the J gene TRBJ1-2, with 7 bases that match TRBD1. Trimming cost V 5 bases and J 8 bases; bases outside gene matches: 14. The CDR3 has 14 residues. Germline V gene data show CDR1 as GTSNPN and CDR2 as SVGIG (reference sequence). The CDR3 coding sequence is TGTGCCTGGGGGGGAAGACAGGGCCACTTCGGCTACACCTTC. Residues: CAWGGRQGHFGYTF.

The gene calls are TRBV10-3 and TRBJ2-7; no reliable D call. The CDR3 runs 12 residues. V was cut by 10 bases and J by 5 bases, with 15 bases left in between. Germline V gives CDR1 ENHRY, CDR2 SYGVKD. DNA for the CDR3: TGTGCCAGCCAGGAACTTGGCGACGAGCAGTACTTC. It encodes CASQELGDEQYF.

V and J are TRBV11-3 and TRBJ1-3, with D tentatively TRBD1 (5 bases). The germline V gene has CDR1 SGHNT and CDR2 YENEEA. CDR3 size: 17 residues. Trimming stripped 5 bases from V and 0 bases from J, with 17 bases between. The CDR3 sequence is CASSLGRVRLSGNTIYF. The CDR3 DNA is TGTGCCAGCAGCCTCGGCAGGGTTCGACTCTCTGGAAACACCATATATTTT. Drawing the rest from reference TRBV11-3 and TRBJ1-3, the complete variable domain is EAGVVQSPRYKIIEKKQPVAFWCNPISGHNTLYWYLQNLGQGPELLIRYENEEAVDDSQLPKDRFSAERLKGVDSTLKIQPAELGDSAVYLCASSLGRVRLSGNTIYFGEGSWLTVV.

The CDR3 protein is CASSLDRVNEKLFF. The CDR3 coding sequence is TGTGCCAGCAGTTTGGACAGGGTGAATGAAAAACTGTTTTTT. The chain uses TRBV27 and TRBJ1-4, with TRBD1 matching over 8 bases. The germline gives CDR1 MNHEY, CDR2 SMNVEV (reference sequence). V lost 3 bases to trimming and J lost 5 bases; unmatched junction nucleotides: 2. This CDR3 contains 14 residues.

The CDR3 sequence is CASSLHQGLSTEAFF. CDR3 nucleotide sequence: TGTGCCAGCAGCCTCCATCAGGGTCTGAGTACTGAAGCTTTCTTT. The chain has TRBV11-2 and TRBJ1-1, with D maybe TRBD1 (5 bases). The CDR3 runs to 15 residues. V lost 5 bases to trimming and J lost 5 bases, with 18 bases between them. CDR1 is SGHAT and CDR2 is FQNNGV in the germline V gene.

In this sample, this clone turned up a few times. The gene calls are TRBV4-1 and TRBJ1-2; 7 positions agree with TRBD1. There are 16 residues in the CDR3. CDR1 and CDR2 (germline): MGHRA, YSYEKL. The J segment lost 5 bases and the V segment lost 1 base, leaving 10 bases of the junction unmatched. CDR3 sequence reads: CASSQGGLGQEYGYTF. DNA of the CDR3: TGCGCCAGCAGCCAAGGGGGATTAGGACAGGAATATGGCTACACCTTC.

The V and J genes are TRBV7-9 and TRBJ1-1, with D perhaps TRBD1 (6 bases). V gave up 5 bases and J gave up 2 bases, with 12 bases separating them. CDR1 and CDR2 (germline): SEHNR, FQNEAQ (reference sequence). CDR3 length equals 14 residues. CDR3 nucleotides: TGTGCCAGCAGCGCCCGGGACAAAAACACTGAAGCTTTCTTT. Its protein product is CASSARDKNTEAFF.

V is TRBV7-9 and J is TRBJ2-5; TRBD2 aligns across 8 bases. J gave up 1 base and V 8 bases, and 9 bases lay outside the gene matches. The germline V gene has CDR1 SEHNR and CDR2 FQNEAQ (reference sequence). This CDR3 spans 15 amino acids. CDR3 sequence (DNA): TGTGCCAGCTTGGATAGCGGGGATTTCCAAGAGACCCAGTACTTC. Protein: CASLDSGDFQETQYF. Variable domain in full (rest from reference TRBV7-9 and TRBJ2-5): DTGVSQNPRHKITKRGQNVTFRCDPISEHNRLYWYRQTLGQGPEFLTYFQNEAQLEKSRLLSDRFSAERPKGSFSTLEIQRTEQGDSAMYLCASLDSGDFQETQYFGPGTRLLVL.

The rearrangement joins TRBV9 to TRBJ2-1, with D possibly being TRBD1 (6 bases). Trimming left V 3 bases short and J 6 bases short, with 16 bases between. CDR3 length equals 15 residues. Germline assignment: CDR1 SGDLS and CDR2 YYNGEE. The CDR3 region has the DNA TGTGCCAGCAGCGCCAGGGGTGGGGTTGCCAATGAGCAGTTCTTC. Protein: CASSARGGVANEQFF.

This chain links TRBV4-2 with TRBJ2-1; 7 bases agree with TRBD2. CDR1 and CDR2 (germline): LGHNA, YNFKEQ. The CDR3 consists of 17 residues. V lost 1 base, J lost 3 bases, and 9 bases stayed unmatched. The chain's CDR3 is CASSQVTDGGIYNEQFF. CDR3 DNA: TGTGCCAGCAGCCAAGTTACGGACGGGGGGATCTACAATGAGCAGTTCTTC.

The chain has TRBV18 and TRBJ1-5; possible D gene TRBD1, 5 bases. Trimming removed 6 bases from V and 2 bases from J, with 11 bases in between. There are 14 residues in the CDR3. CDR1 and CDR2 (germline): KGHSH, LQKENI. CDR3 sequence reads: CASSLDTGNQPQHF. The CDR3 DNA reads as TGTGCCAGCTCCCTGGACACGGGCAATCAGCCCCAGCATTTT.

The rearrangement links TRBV27 to TRBJ1-1; 8 bases line up with TRBD1. The V segment lost 2 bases and the J segment 5 bases; nucleotides outside the gene matches: 10. This CDR3 is built from 16 residues. CDR1 is MNHEY and CDR2 is SMNVEV in the germline V gene (reference sequence). This CDR3 is CASSLQGAQIVTEAFF. The CDR3 DNA is TGTGCCAGCAGTTTACAGGGGGCGCAGATAGTAACTGAAGCTTTCTTT.

This chain links TRBV10-2 with TRBJ1-2, with 10 bases matching TRBD1. Germline V gene lookup returns CDR1 WSHSY and CDR2 SAAADI. Unmatched junction bases numbered 7, after V lost 7 bases and J lost 5 bases. CDR3 size: 14 residues. The CDR3 bases are TGCGCCAGCACCGGCCGGGACAGGGGTTATGGCTACACCTTC. Translation: CASTGRDRGYGYTF.

This chain uses TRBV7-9 with TRBJ2-7; perhaps TRBD2 as D (5 bases). This CDR3 spans 14 amino acids. Germline V gene data show CDR1 as SEHNR and CDR2 as FQNEAQ (reference sequence). V shed 3 bases and J shed 0 bases, with 9 bases lying between them. CDR3 residues: CASSFSASSYEQYF. For the CDR3, the DNA is TGTGCCAGCAGCTTTAGCGCTTCCTCCTACGAGCAGTACTTC.

The J gene is TRBJ1-2, the V gene TRBV4-3; D may be TRBD1 (6 bases). CDR1 is LGHNA and CDR2 is YSLEER in the germline V gene. With 2 bases removed from V and 0 bases from J, the gap between germline ends came to 10 bases. The CDR3 has 15 amino acids. The CDR3 nucleotides read TGCGCCAGCAGCCAACTAGGACAGCCTAACTATGGCTACACCTTC. It specifies CASSQLGQPNYGYTF.

V and J are TRBV7-2 and TRBJ1-3; D not resolved. V lost 5 bases, J lost 6 bases, and 8 bases lay in between. Germline-derived CDR1 and CDR2 are SGHTA and FQGNSA. This CDR3 has 12 amino acids. In DNA, the CDR3 is TGTGCCAGCAGCCCCGGGGTAAACACCATATATTTT. It codes for CASSPGVNTIYF.

V gene TRBV18 combines with J gene TRBJ2-7; 10 nucleotides line up with TRBD2. This CDR3 is 16 amino acids long. Germline V CDR1 and CDR2: KGHSH, LQKENI. The V gene end was trimmed by 2 bases and the J gene end by 7 bases; junction bases not matched to a gene: 11. CDR3 residues: CASSPTRSSGGNEQYF. CDR3 in DNA: TGTGCCAGCTCACCAACCCGGTCTAGCGGGGGAAATGAGCAGTACTTC.

This rearrangement joins TRBV18 to TRBJ1-1; 7 bases map to TRBD1. V was pared by 5 bases and J by 1 base, with 4 bases of the junction left unmatched. This CDR3 region has 14 residues. Germline V lookup: CDR1 KGHSH, CDR2 LQKENI. The CDR3 region has the DNA TGTGCCAGCTCAAGCCGGGACAGGAACACTGAAGCTTTCTTT. This sequence encodes CASSSRDRNTEAFF.

The V call is TRBV9, the J call TRBJ2-1; possible D gene TRBD2, 6 bases. V lost 3 bases, J lost 15 bases, and 19 bases lay in between. The CDR3 length is 13 residues. From germline, CDR1 is SGDLS and CDR2 YYNGEE. DNA for the CDR3: TGTGCCAGCAGCGGTTACGGGGGAAGTACCCGGTTCTTC. This codes for CASSGYGGSTRFF.

This rearrangement joins TRBV6-1 to TRBJ2-5, with D tentatively TRBD2 (6 bases). V lost 3 bases and J 2 bases, leaving 13 bases between the germline ends. CDR1 is MNHNS and CDR2 is SASEGT in the germline V gene. The CDR3 runs to 15 residues. The CDR3 here is CASSDWVAGQETQYF. Written as DNA, the CDR3 is TGTGCCAGCAGTGATTGGGTCGCGGGGCAAGAGACCCAGTACTTC.

V is TRBV4-3 and J is TRBJ2-6, with 7 bases identical to TRBD1. V was clipped by 1 base and J by 0 bases; unmatched bases: 3. From germline, CDR1 is LGHNA and CDR2 YSLEER. The CDR3 is 17 amino acids. In nucleotides, the CDR3 is TGCGCCAGCAGCCAAGGACAGGGCCTCTCTGGGGCCAACGTCCTGACTTTC. This gives the protein CASSQGQGLSGANVLTF.

The chain combines TRBV2 with TRBJ1-5; D perhaps matches TRBD1 (6 bases). Germline CDR1 SNHLY, CDR2 FYNNEI. This CDR3 is 14 amino acids long. V lost 0 bases, J lost 5 bases, and 8 bases lay in between. The CDR3 protein is CASSEAKGDQPQHF. The CDR3 DNA sequence: TGTGCCAGCAGTGAAGCGAAGGGGGATCAGCCCCAGCATTTT.

In DNA, the CDR3 is TGTGCCAGCAGCTTGGCCGGGGTTCGCCCGGATGAGCAGTTCTTC. Amino acids: CASSLAGVRPDEQFF. This chain uses TRBV5-6 with TRBJ2-1, with D tentatively TRBD2 (5 bases). The CDR3 is 15 residues long. Trimming stripped 0 bases from V and 8 bases from J, with 15 bases between. Germline V CDR1 and CDR2: SGHDT, YYEEEE. Variable domain in full (rest from reference TRBV5-6 and TRBJ2-1): DAGVTQSPTHLIKTRGQQVTLRCSPKSGHDTVSWYQQALGQGPQFIFQYYEEEERQRGNFPDRFSGHQFPNYSSELNVNALLLGDSALYLCASSLAGVRPDEQFFGPGTRLTVL.

The chain carries TRBV7-2 and TRBJ2-1; the match to TRBD1 covers 10 bases. In germline, CDR1 is SGHTA, CDR2 FQGNSA. The CDR3 is 15 residues long. With V trimmed by 1 base and J by 8 bases, 5 bases remained unmatched. The CDR3 loop reads CASSLVVTGGHEQFF. CDR3 DNA: TGTGCCAGCAGCTTAGTCGTGACAGGGGGCCATGAGCAGTTCTTC.

The chain recombines TRBV4-3 with TRBJ2-7; possibly TRBD2 for D (5 bases). Trimming left V 3 bases short and J 1 base short, with 10 bases between. The CDR3 runs to 14 residues. Germline V gene lookup returns CDR1 LGHNA and CDR2 YSLEER. CDR3 sequence reads: CASSHLTGSYEQYF. CDR3 coding DNA: TGCGCCAGCAGCCATCTTACGGGGTCCTACGAGCAGTACTTC.